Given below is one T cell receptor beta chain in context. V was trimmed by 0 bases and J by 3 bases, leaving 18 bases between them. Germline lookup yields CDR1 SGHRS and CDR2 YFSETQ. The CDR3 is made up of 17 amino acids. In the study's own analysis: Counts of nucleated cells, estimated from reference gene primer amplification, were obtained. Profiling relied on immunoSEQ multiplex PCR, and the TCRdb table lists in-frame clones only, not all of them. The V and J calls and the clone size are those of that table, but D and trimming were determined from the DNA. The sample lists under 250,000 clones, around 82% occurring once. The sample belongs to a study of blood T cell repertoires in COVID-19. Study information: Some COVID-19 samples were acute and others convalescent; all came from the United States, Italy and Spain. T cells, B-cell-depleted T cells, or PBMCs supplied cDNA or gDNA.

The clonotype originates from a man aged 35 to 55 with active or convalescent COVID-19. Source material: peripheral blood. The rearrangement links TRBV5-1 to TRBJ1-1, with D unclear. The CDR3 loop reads CASSLGRDPWRDTEAFF. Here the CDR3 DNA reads TGCGCCAGCAGCTTGGGTAGGGATCCTTGGCGGGACACTGAAGCTTTCTTT.